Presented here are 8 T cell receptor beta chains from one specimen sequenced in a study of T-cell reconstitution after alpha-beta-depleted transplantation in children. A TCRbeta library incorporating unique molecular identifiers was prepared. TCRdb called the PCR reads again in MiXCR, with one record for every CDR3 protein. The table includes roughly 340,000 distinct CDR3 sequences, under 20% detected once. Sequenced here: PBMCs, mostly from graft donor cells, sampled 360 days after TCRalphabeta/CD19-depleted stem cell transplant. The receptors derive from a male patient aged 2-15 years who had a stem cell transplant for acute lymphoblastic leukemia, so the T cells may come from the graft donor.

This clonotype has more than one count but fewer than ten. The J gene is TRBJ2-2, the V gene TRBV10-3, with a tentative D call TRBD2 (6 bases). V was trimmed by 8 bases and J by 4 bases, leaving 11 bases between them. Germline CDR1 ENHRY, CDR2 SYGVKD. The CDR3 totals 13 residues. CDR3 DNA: TGTGCCATCGAGGGAGGCGGCACCGGGGAGCTGTTTTTT. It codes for CAIEGGGTGELFF.

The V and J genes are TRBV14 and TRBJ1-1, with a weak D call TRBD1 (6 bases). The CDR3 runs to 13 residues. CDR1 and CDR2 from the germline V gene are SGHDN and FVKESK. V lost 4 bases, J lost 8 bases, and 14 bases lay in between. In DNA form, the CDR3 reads TGTGCCAGCAGCCCCCGTCTGACAGGCGAAGCTTTCTTT. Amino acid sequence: CASSPRLTGEAFF. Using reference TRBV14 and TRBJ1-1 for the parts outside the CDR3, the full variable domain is EAGVTQFPSHSVIEKGQTVTLRCDPISGHDNLYWYRRVMGKEIKFLLHFVKESKQDESGMPNNRFLAERTGGTYSTLKVQPAELEDSGVYFCASSPRLTGEAFFGQGTRLTVV.

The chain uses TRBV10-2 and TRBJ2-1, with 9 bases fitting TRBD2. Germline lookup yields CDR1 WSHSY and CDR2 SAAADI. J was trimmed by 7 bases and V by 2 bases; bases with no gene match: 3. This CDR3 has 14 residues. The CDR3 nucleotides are TGCGCCAGCAGTGAGCTAGCGGGATGGAATGAGCAGTTCTTC. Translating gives CASSELAGWNEQFF.

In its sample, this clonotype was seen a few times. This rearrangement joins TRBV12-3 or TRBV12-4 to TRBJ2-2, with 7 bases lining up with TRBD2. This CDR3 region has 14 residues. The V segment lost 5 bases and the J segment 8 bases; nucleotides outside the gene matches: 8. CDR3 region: CASSPEREMGELFF. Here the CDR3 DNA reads TGTGCCAGCAGTCCTGAGCGGGAAATGGGGGAGCTGTTTTTT.

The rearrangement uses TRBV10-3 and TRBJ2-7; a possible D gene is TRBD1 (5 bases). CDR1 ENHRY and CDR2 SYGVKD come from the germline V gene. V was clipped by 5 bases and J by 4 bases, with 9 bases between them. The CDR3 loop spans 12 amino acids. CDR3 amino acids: CAISPTAYEQYF. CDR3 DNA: TGTGCCATCAGTCCGACAGCTTACGAGCAGTACTTC.

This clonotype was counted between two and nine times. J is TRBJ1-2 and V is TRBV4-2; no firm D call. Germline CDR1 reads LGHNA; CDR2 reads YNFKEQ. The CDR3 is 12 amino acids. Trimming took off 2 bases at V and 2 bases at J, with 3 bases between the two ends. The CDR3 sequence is CASSQQNYGYTF. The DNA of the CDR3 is TGTGCCAGCAGCCAACAGAACTATGGCTACACCTTC.

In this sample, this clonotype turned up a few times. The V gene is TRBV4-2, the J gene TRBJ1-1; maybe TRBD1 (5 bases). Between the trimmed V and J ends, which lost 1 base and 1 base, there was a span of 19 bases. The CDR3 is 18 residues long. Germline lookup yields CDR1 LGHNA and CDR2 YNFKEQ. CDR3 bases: TGTGCCAGCAGCCAAGCAAGGGGTCCGGGGTCGGGGAACACTGAAGCTTTCTTT. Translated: CASSQARGPGSGNTEAFF.

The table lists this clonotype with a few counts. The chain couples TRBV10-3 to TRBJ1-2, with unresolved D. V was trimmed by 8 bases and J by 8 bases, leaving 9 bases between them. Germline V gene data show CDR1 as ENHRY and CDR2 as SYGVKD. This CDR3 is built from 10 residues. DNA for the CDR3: TGTGCCATCTTCGAGGTCGGCTACACCTTC. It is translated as CAIFEVGYTF.